This T cell receptor beta chain was obtained from a study of T cell repertoires in cytomegalovirus infection. From the reads, TCRdb called clonotypes with MiXCR, one entry per CDR3 protein. Counted here are approximately 470,000 distinct CDR3 sequences, roughly 43% occurring once; the ten biggest clones make up approximately 40%. The table lists this clonotype with a few counts. Its antigen is not identified. Looked up from germline, CDR1 is LGHNA and CDR2 is YNFKEQ. The trim removed 4 bases at V and 5 bases at J, leaving 7 bases unmatched. The CDR3 has 16 amino acids. Study outcomes and limitations: HLA-C-restricted CMV clonotypes gave the most frequent clonotype in two of eight donors.

The sequence derives from a human donor in good health (CMV status not recorded). Some clones in this sample may be carry-over from other donors' samples. The sequenced sample was cultured PBMCs, obtained from culture after CMV antigen stimulation. This chain uses TRBV4-2 with TRBJ2-5, with TRBD2 matching over 13 bases. DNA for the CDR3: TGTGCCAGCAGCCTGTGGACTAGCGGGGGCAGTGAGACCCAGTACTTC. It translates to CASSLWTSGGSETQYF.